This T cell receptor (beta chain) appears in the sequencing data of a study of T cell responses to AZD1222 COVID-19 vaccine. Details on this clone: Its antigen is currently unknown.

The CDR3 sequence is 12 residues long. Germline values: CDR1 SQVTM, CDR2 ANQGSEA. V dropped 4 bases and J dropped 1 base, with 7 bases sitting between them. Notes on the study in general: After two AZD1222 doses, spike-specific TCR breadth and depth rose versus day 0. Baseline seropositivity characterized only six AZD1222 recipients.

Second doses that came at about 4 or about 12 weeks were put together. Data came from immunoSEQ multiplex PCR; TCRdb stores just in-frame clones and leaves some out. Of some 79,000 clones in the sample, 80% were seen once. The starting material was peripheral blood, obtained 28 days after the second AZD1222 dose. The clonotype originates from an adult who received the AZD1222 COVID-19 vaccine. The rearrangement links TRBV29-1 to TRBJ1-1; weak D call: TRBD1 (5 bases). The CDR3 bases are TGCAGCGTTGCAACAGGGAACACTGAAGCTTTCTTT. This codes for CSVATGNTEAFF.